Listed below are T cell receptor beta chains from one sample, sequenced in a study of CD8 T cells in ankylosing spondylitis. TCRdb fed the 5' RACE reads into MiXCR, producing one record per CDR3 protein. The top ten hold approximately 7% of the sample, which has 500,000 to 550,000 distinct CDR3 sequences, approximately 12% seen once. Sequencing was done on a sample of blood, either unsorted or a sorted T cell fraction (not recorded which). These receptor sequences come from a male donor with ankylosing spondylitis. CDR3s include the opening cysteine and the closing phenylalanine or tryptophan. The order of the fields is J gene, V gene, CDR3 protein.

>TRBJ2-5|TRBV4-2
CASSQETGSETQYF
>TRBJ2-1|TRBV5-1
CASSPQGVRGYNEQFF
>TRBJ1-1|TRBV18
CASSPNRAEAFF
>TRBJ2-5|TRBV7-8
CASSPLLAGRQETQYF
>TRBJ1-2|TRBV7-6
CASSLAAGTNYGYTF
>TRBJ2-1|TRBV11-2
CASSLVRDSVTYNEQFF
>TRBJ2-4|TRBV7-9
CASSLGTQAKNIQYF
>TRBJ2-7|TRBV27
CASSYPGTGAREQYF
>TRBJ2-1|TRBV20-1
CSARVRLANPEDNEQFF
>TRBJ2-5|TRBV5-5
CASSLGGLTIVETQYF
>TRBJ2-2|TRBV19
CASSWRTSPTGELFF
>TRBJ2-3|TRBV30
CAWSGGTVAQYF